Listed below are T cell receptor beta chains from one sample, sequenced in a study of T cells in Graves' hyperthyroidism and ophthalmopathy. Using its own MiXCR run on the multiplex PCR reads, TCRdb lists one record per CDR3 protein. The sample lists about 260,000 distinct CDR3 sequences; roughly 17% were seen once. The specimen was blood. All receptors come from a woman aged 18-29 years with Graves' ophthalmopathy. Each CDR3 is given without its conserved first and last residue. Each record gives: clone size, J gene, V gene, CDR3 protein. Expanded clones get a size class; other rows say once, few or many, or leave the size out.

>many|TRBJ1-1|TRBV28
ASRGPNTEAF
>many|TRBJ2-2|TRBV7-9
ASSLGPGTHNTGELF
>-|TRBJ2-7|TRBV6-1
ASSPLAGTSGVEQY
>many|TRBJ2-3|TRBV5-1
ASSNKGTDTQY
>-|TRBJ2-1|TRBV5-8
ASSFPGTSGGARYNEQF
>many|TRBJ1-2|TRBV28
ASSLSRGGHYGYT
>many|TRBJ2-2|TRBV6-2/TRBV6-3
ASSYRDRVLGELF
>many|TRBJ2-7|TRBV28
ASHPAGSSYEQY
>many|TRBJ1-2|TRBV7-2
ASSLPGPGYT
>many|TRBJ2-3|TRBV13
ASSSRPDTQY
>many|TRBJ2-7|TRBV28
ANSLVTSGEQY
>many|TRBJ1-6|TRBV30
AWRRPDSPLH
>many|TRBJ1-1|TRBV7-2
ASSLHPGGDTEAF
>many|TRBJ2-2|TRBV5-1
ASSRQVGGELF
>many|TRBJ1-2|TRBV20-1
SAREGRTGWNGYT
>many|TRBJ2-7|TRBV18
ASSFESSGSYEQY
>many|TRBJ2-5|TRBV28
ASRTRRLAGQETQY
>few|TRBJ2-3|TRBV28
ASSPTPGQGRSTQY
>many|TRBJ2-1|TRBV3-1
ASSQGGIGQF
>many|TRBJ1-2|TRBV6-1
ASSSRTGQTGYT
>many|TRBJ1-2|TRBV3-1
ASSQGWTGDGYGYT
>many|TRBJ2-1|TRBV11-3
ASSLDGGGGGNEQF